Below, 26 T cell receptor beta chains from the same sample are listed, as sequenced in a study of blood T cell repertoires in COVID-19. The repertoire was sequenced with immunoSEQ multiplex PCR; TCRdb's copy has only in-frame clones and lacks some. The sample lists about 140,000 clones, under 85% seen once, with approximately 1.6% in the top ten. The sample consisted of PBMCs or T cells enriched from blood (not recorded which). The receptors here all came from a woman aged 18-29 years who had been exposed to COVID-19.

As DNA, the CDR3 is TGCGCCAGCAGCCTTACAGCGGGGGGCACAGATACGCAGTATTTT. Translating gives CASSLTAGGTDTQYF. The chain combines TRBV5-1 with TRBJ2-3; 8 nucleotides agree with TRBD2. The CDR3 contains 15 residues. The V gene's germline CDR1 is SGHRS and CDR2 YFSETQ. Trimming at V came to 4 bases and at J to 1 base, leaving 5 bases not matched to a gene.

The rearrangement joins TRBV5-1 to TRBJ2-1, with 16 bases matching TRBD2. The CDR3 is 14 residues long. The trim removed 4 bases at V and 10 bases at J, leaving 2 bases unmatched. Germline CDR1 is SGHRS and CDR2 is YFSETQ. CDR3 loop: CASSPGLAGGEQFF. The DNA for the CDR3 is TGCGCCAGCAGCCCGGGACTAGCGGGAGGGGAGCAGTTCTTC.

The rearrangement uses TRBV28 and TRBJ2-3; 10 positions agree with TRBD2. V shed 5 bases and J 0 bases; nucleotides not matched to a gene: 5. The CDR3 totals 16 residues. Looked up from germline, CDR1 is MDHEN and CDR2 is SYDVKM. The CDR3: CASSSSGRPSTDTQYF. The CDR3, as DNA: TGTGCCAGCAGTAGTAGCGGGAGGCCTAGCACAGATACGCAGTATTTT.

As DNA, the CDR3 is TGTGCCAGCAGCGTAGCTGAGGGAAACACTGGAAACACCATATATTTT. Amino acids: CASSVAEGNTGNTIYF. The gene calls are TRBV9 and TRBJ1-3, with D hard to call. The V gene's germline CDR1 is SGDLS and CDR2 YYNGEE. With 0 bases removed from V and 2 bases from J, the gap between germline ends came to 12 bases. This CDR3 region has 16 residues.

The chain couples TRBV11-3 to TRBJ2-5, with D possibly TRBD2 on 5 matching bases. Looked up from germline, CDR1 is SGHNT and CDR2 is YENEEA. V was pared by 2 bases and J by 5 bases, with 12 bases between. There are 14 residues in the CDR3. The CDR3 spells CASSLSGYSETQYF. DNA of the CDR3: TGTGCCAGCAGCTTATCGGGATATAGTGAGACCCAGTACTTC.

The rearrangement uses TRBV5-1 and TRBJ2-1; TRBD2 matches 11 bases. This CDR3 has 17 amino acids. Germline values: CDR1 SGHRS, CDR2 YFSETQ. V shed 1 base and J 7 bases; nucleotides not matched to a gene: 10. The CDR3 region has the DNA TGCGCCAGCAGCTTGATCGGAACTAGCGGGAGATTGAATGAGCAGTTCTTC. Translated: CASSLIGTSGRLNEQFF.

The chain is built from TRBV14 and TRBJ1-2; weak D call: TRBD1 (5 bases). This CDR3 comprises 16 residues. Trimming stripped 1 base from V and 2 bases from J, with 14 bases between. CDR1 is SGHDN and CDR2 is FVKESK in the germline V gene. CDR3 sequence: CASSQASGQLNYGYTF. The CDR3 region has the DNA TGTGCCAGCAGCCAAGCATCAGGACAACTAAACTATGGCTACACCTTC.

The V and J genes are TRBV7-8 and TRBJ2-2; D gene unclear. The ends were cut back, 1 base at V and 1 base at J, with 7 bases in the middle. Germline V CDR1 and CDR2: SGHVS, FQNEAQ. The CDR3 loop spans 15 amino acids. The CDR3 protein is CASSLVRQNTGELFF. The CDR3 coding sequence is TGTGCCAGCAGCTTAGTGCGGCAGAACACCGGGGAGCTGTTTTTT.

V usage is TRBV19 and J usage is TRBJ2-7, with 9 nucleotides matching TRBD1. Germline loops: CDR1 LNHDA, CDR2 SQIVND (reference sequence). The trim removed 4 bases at V and 0 bases at J, leaving 4 bases unmatched. The CDR3 totals 15 residues. The CDR3 reads CASSTGTGSSYEQYF. CDR3 nucleotide sequence: TGTGCCAGTAGTACGGGGACAGGGAGCTCCTACGAGCAGTACTTC.

The chain combines TRBV6-1 with TRBJ1-4; no clear D. CDR3 length: 16 amino acids. The germline gives CDR1 MNHNS, CDR2 SASEGT. V gave up 1 base and J gave up 1 base, with 10 bases separating them. CDR3 in amino acids: CASSEGVGRTNEKLFF. In DNA form, the CDR3 reads TGTGCCAGCAGTGAAGGGGTGGGCAGAACTAATGAAAAACTGTTTTTT.

V and J are TRBV5-4 and TRBJ1-6; no reliable D call. The CDR3 contains 17 residues. Germline V CDR1 and CDR2: SGHNT, YYREEE (reference sequence). Trimming cost V 4 bases and J 10 bases, with 24 bases left between them. The DNA for the CDR3 is TGTGCCAGCAGCCGAAGTGGTTACGGCTCTGGGAGATCACCCCTCCACTTT. This sequence encodes CASSRSGYGSGRSPLHF.

The V gene is TRBV19, the J gene TRBJ1-1; weak D call: TRBD1 (6 bases). Germline V gene data show CDR1 as LNHDA and CDR2 as SQIVND (reference sequence). The CDR3 is made up of 13 amino acids. V was clipped by 7 bases and J by 0 bases, with 9 bases between them. CDR3 amino acids: CASKTGMNTEAFF. DNA of the CDR3: TGTGCCAGTAAAACAGGGATGAACACTGAAGCTTTCTTT.

This chain connects TRBV19 to TRBJ1-5; weak D call: TRBD1 (6 bases). Germline CDR1 and CDR2: LNHDA and SQIVND (reference sequence). This CDR3 comprises 14 residues. Deletions cut 2 bases from V and 3 bases from J, with 8 bases between. The DNA of the CDR3 is TGTGCCAGTAGTATAAGGGACAACAATCAGCCCCAGCATTTT. Translating gives CASSIRDNNQPQHF.

The V and J genes are TRBV28 and TRBJ2-7; maybe TRBD1 (6 bases). Germline V gene sequence: CDR1 MDHEN, CDR2 SYDVKM. The CDR3 consists of 15 residues. Trimming stripped 1 base from V and 4 bases from J, with 14 bases between. CDR3 DNA sequence: TGTGCCAGCAGTTTATCAGGGGTTCCTCCATACGAGCAGTACTTC. Translation gives CASSLSGVPPYEQYF.

The V call is TRBV5-1, the J call TRBJ1-1; possible D gene TRBD1, 5 bases. This CDR3 has 15 amino acids. From germline, CDR1 is SGHRS and CDR2 YFSETQ. V lost 4 bases and J 4 bases, leaving 17 bases between the germline ends. The CDR3 coding sequence is TGCGCCAGCAGCCTCGACGGAACGGGGGGCACTGAAGCTTTCTTT. It encodes CASSLDGTGGTEAFF.

The chain joins TRBV15 to TRBJ1-2; TRBD1 agrees at 12 bases. The V segment lost 5 bases and the J segment 5 bases; nucleotides outside the gene matches: 3. CDR3 size: 14 residues. The germline V gene encodes CDR1 LNHNV and CDR2 YYDKDF (reference sequence). This chain's CDR3 is CATSGDRGRYGYTF. The CDR3 coding sequence is TGTGCCACCAGCGGGGACAGGGGGCGTTATGGCTACACCTTC.

This sequence joins TRBV24-1 and TRBJ2-7; D unresolved. With 3 bases removed from V and 7 bases from J, the gap between germline ends came to 12 bases. Germline values: CDR1 KGHDR, CDR2 SFDVKD. The CDR3 spans 13 residues. The CDR3 spells CATSDSYSGEQYF. For the CDR3, the DNA is TGTGCCACCAGTGATAGTTACTCCGGGGAGCAGTACTTC.

The chain carries TRBV18 and TRBJ2-3; D is unclear. Trimming shortened V by 2 bases and J by 4 bases, and 4 bases separated the two germline ends. Germline assignment: CDR1 KGHSH and CDR2 LQKENI. The length of the CDR3 is 12 residues. DNA of the CDR3: TGTGCCAGCTCACCATCTGCAGATACGCAGTATTTT. It yields the protein CASSPSADTQYF.

V gene TRBV4-1 combines with J gene TRBJ2-6; D is uncertain. Per germline, CDR1 MGHRA and CDR2 YSYEKL. The CDR3 runs to 15 residues. V was shortened by 3 bases and J by 2 bases, with 8 bases between the two germline ends. The CDR3 here is CASSHPGAGANVLTF. CDR3 coding DNA: TGCGCCAGCAGCCATCCGGGTGCTGGGGCCAACGTCCTGACTTTC.

This clone has only a few counts. The genes are TRBV30 and TRBJ1-2, with 11 nucleotides matching TRBD1. The CDR3 runs to 14 residues. Germline trimming cut 2 bases from V and 4 bases from J; bases unmatched to any gene: 3. Germline V gives CDR1 GTSNPN, CDR2 SVGIG (reference sequence). The CDR3 region has the DNA TGTGCCTGGAGTAAAGGGACAGGGGGCTATGGCTACACCTTC. It yields the protein CAWSKGTGGYGYTF.

This clone was detected only once. This sequence joins TRBV19 and TRBJ2-7; TRBD1 matches at 8 bases. The CDR3 spans 14 residues. CDR1 and CDR2 (germline): LNHDA, SQIVND (reference sequence). The junction had 4 bases not matched to a gene; V was cut back by 2 bases and J by 4 bases. The CDR3 DNA sequence: TGTGCCAGTAGTATACTGGGACAGGATTACGAGCAGTACTTC. Protein: CASSILGQDYEQYF.

The CDR3 nucleotides read TGTGCCAGCAGCTTCAGGGGGATGAACACTGAAGCTTTCTTT. Protein product: CASSFRGMNTEAFF. This rearrangement joins TRBV11-3 to TRBJ1-1, with 7 bases that match TRBD1. Germline CDR1 reads SGHNT; CDR2 reads YENEEA. This CDR3 has 14 amino acids. Trimming removed 3 bases from V and 0 bases from J; junction bases left unmatched: 1.

In this sample, this clone turned up a few times. J is TRBJ2-6 and V is TRBV4-3; D not certain. The CDR3 runs to 16 residues. The germline gives CDR1 LGHNA, CDR2 YSLEER. V was clipped by 0 bases and J by 0 bases, with 6 bases between them. The CDR3 protein is CASSQDSTSGANVLTF. DNA of the CDR3: TGCGCCAGCAGCCAAGACAGTACCTCTGGGGCCAACGTCCTGACTTTC.

The chain couples TRBV12-3 or TRBV12-4 to TRBJ1-1; D may be TRBD1 (5 bases). The CDR3 runs to 13 residues. The V end lost 6 bases, the J end lost 1 base, and 9 bases lay between the germline ends. The CDR3 sequence: CASRIGQNTEAFF. For the CDR3, the DNA is TGTGCCAGCAGGATCGGACAGAACACTGAAGCTTTCTTT.

This chain uses TRBV5-1 with TRBJ1-1; TRBD1 matches at 7 bases. The CDR3 loop spans 15 amino acids. Per germline, CDR1 SGHRS and CDR2 YFSETQ. V lost 0 bases, J lost 5 bases, and 7 bases stayed unmatched. DNA for the CDR3: TGCGCCAGCAGCTTGGACCCAGCCAGGGGGACTGAAGCTTTCTTT. Its protein is CASSLDPARGTEAFF.

The chain couples TRBV7-2 to TRBJ2-3; D gene unclear. The CDR3 is made up of 15 amino acids. With 3 bases removed from V and 0 bases from J, the gap between germline ends came to 10 bases. Per germline, CDR1 SGHTA and CDR2 FQGNSA. The CDR3 nucleotides are TGTGCCAGCAGCTTTCCGGGTGGGAGCACAGATACGCAGTATTTT. Its translation is CASSFPGGSTDTQYF.